The 19 T cell receptor beta chains listed next were all sequenced from one sample in a study of T cell responses to AZD1222 COVID-19 vaccine. Some clones are missing from TCRdb's copy, which holds only in-frame ones; the method was immunoSEQ multiplex PCR. The table includes 150,000 to 200,000 clones, approximately 90% detected once. This sample comprised peripheral blood, obtained 28 days after the second AZD1222 dose. The receptors come from an adult who received the AZD1222 COVID-19 vaccine.

The chain has TRBV7-9 and TRBJ1-2, with D tentatively TRBD1 (6 bases). The V gene's germline CDR1 is SEHNR and CDR2 FQNEAQ (reference sequence). V lost 2 bases and J lost 6, with 19 bases in between. There are 16 residues in the CDR3. This CDR3 is CASSLTRGLESDGYTF. Written as DNA, the CDR3 is TGTGCCAGCAGCTTAACCAGGGGATTAGAGTCGGATGGCTACACCTTC.

This clone showed up just once. The gene calls are TRBV5-4 and TRBJ2-7, with D perhaps matching TRBD1 (7 bases). Trimming pared 4 bases from V and 6 bases from J, leaving 8 bases between. The germline gives CDR1 SGHNT, CDR2 YYREEE (reference sequence). The CDR3 sequence is 11 residues long. CDR3 DNA sequence: TGTGCCAGCAGCCAGGGGGGCGAGCAGTACTTC. This gives the protein CASSQGGEQYF. Using reference TRBV5-4 and TRBJ2-7 for the parts outside the CDR3, the full variable domain is ETGVTQSPTHLIKTRGQQVTLRCSSQSGHNTVSWYQQALGQGPQFIFQYYREEENGRGNFPPRFSGLQFPNYSSELNVNALELDDSALYLCASSQGGEQYFGPGTRLTVT.

The V gene is TRBV6-5, the J gene TRBJ2-4; D gene uncertain. With 8 bases removed from V and 9 bases from J, the gap between germline ends came to 14 bases. The CDR3 is made up of 12 amino acids. From germline, CDR1 is MNHEY and CDR2 SVGAGI. This CDR3 reads CASGDLARIQYF. CDR3 coding DNA: TGTGCCAGCGGCGACCTCGCCCGCATTCAGTACTTC.

V gene TRBV19 combines with J gene TRBJ1-2; D possibly corresponds to TRBD1 (6 bases). Germline assignment: CDR1 LNHDA and CDR2 SQIVND (reference sequence). Trimming took 3 bases from V and 4 from J, leaving 12 bases between them. The CDR3 runs to 14 residues. Here the CDR3 reads CASSIQGPGYGYTF. The CDR3 bases are TGTGCCAGTAGTATTCAGGGGCCCGGCTATGGCTACACCTTC.

The chain is built from TRBV7-9 and TRBJ2-1, with D unclear. Germline lookup yields CDR1 SEHNR and CDR2 FQNEAQ (reference sequence). V shed 5 bases and J shed 8 bases, with 13 bases lying between them. There are 13 residues in the CDR3. The DNA for the CDR3 is TGTGCCAGCAGCCCCGACCTTAGGGATGAGCAGTTCTTC. Translated, it gives CASSPDLRDEQFF.

This clone was seen a single time. The chain couples TRBV11-3 to TRBJ2-1; 11 nucleotides line up with TRBD2. Looked up from germline, CDR1 is SGHNT and CDR2 is YENEEA. The CDR3 sequence is 17 residues long. V lost 3 bases to trimming and J lost 9 bases; unmatched junction nucleotides: 13. CDR3: CASSLHSSGRSGGEQFF. The CDR3 bases are TGTGCCAGCAGCTTGCACTCTAGCGGGAGGTCTGGGGGTGAGCAGTTCTTC.

This chain joins TRBV6-5 and TRBJ2-5; the match to TRBD2 covers 10 bases. CDR1 and CDR2 (germline): MNHEY, SVGAGI. There are 15 residues in the CDR3. Trimming removed 1 base from V and 5 bases from J; junction bases left unmatched: 4. CDR3 DNA: TGTGCCAGCAGTTACTTCGGGACTAGCGAGGAGACCCAGTACTTC. Translating it yields CASSYFGTSEETQYF.

J is TRBJ2-1 and V is TRBV3-1 (or the pseudogene TRBV3-2); D ambiguous. The CDR3 runs 17 residues. Trimming cost V 1 base and J 7 bases, with 20 bases left between them. Germline-derived CDR1 and CDR2 are LGHDT and YNNKEL (reference sequence). CDR3 sequence: CASSQGGRVLPGNEQFF. The CDR3 coding sequence is TGTGCCAGCAGCCAAGGGGGTCGGGTGCTCCCTGGTAATGAGCAGTTCTTC.

The chain couples TRBV6-5 to TRBJ1-2; D remains ambiguous. Trimming pared 2 bases from V and 1 base from J, leaving 5 bases between. CDR3 length: 13 residues. CDR1 is MNHEY, CDR2 SVGAGI, per germline. CDR3 protein: CASSYRVNYGYTF. The CDR3 DNA is TGTGCCAGCAGTTACAGGGTTAACTATGGCTACACCTTC.

The chain's CDR3 is CASTLTGTQPQHF. The CDR3 DNA is TGTGCCAGCACCTTGACAGGGACTCAGCCCCAGCATTTT. The chain recombines TRBV6-6 with TRBJ1-5; 7 bases agree with TRBD1. V gave up 7 bases and J gave up 6 bases; unmatched junction bases: 6. The CDR3 is 13 residues long. The germline CDR1 and CDR2 sequences are MNHNY and SVGAGI (reference sequence).

The gene calls are TRBV2 and TRBJ1-1; 12 nucleotides match TRBD1. The CDR3 covers 14 residues. CDR1 SNHLY and CDR2 FYNNEI come from the germline V gene. V was clipped by 5 bases and J by 4 bases; unmatched bases: 2. CDR3 nucleotide sequence: TGTGCCAGCAGTCGGGACAGGGGGCTCACTGAAGCTTTCTTT. This translates into CASSRDRGLTEAFF.

The J gene is TRBJ2-7, the V gene TRBV19; D gene unclear. CDR1 LNHDA and CDR2 SQIVND come from the germline V gene (reference sequence). The CDR3 is 15 residues long. The ends were cut back, 3 bases at V and 0 bases at J, with 12 bases in the middle. CDR3 sequence (DNA): TGTGCCAGTAGTATTCTTCTAGGGCTCTCCTACGAGCAGTACTTC. Translated, it gives CASSILLGLSYEQYF.

V is TRBV12-3 or TRBV12-4 and J is TRBJ1-4; no clear D gene. The V end lost 7 bases, the J end lost 10 bases, and 13 bases lay between the germline ends. CDR3 length: 12 residues. The CDR3 loop reads CASTTPPGKLFF. DNA for the CDR3: TGTGCCAGCACCACCCCTCCGGGAAAACTGTTTTTT.

The chain links TRBV11-2 to TRBJ2-7; weak D call: TRBD2 (6 bases). The CDR3 has 13 amino acids. V lost 5 bases and J 3 bases, leaving 11 bases between the germline ends. CDR1 and CDR2 from the germline V gene are SGHAT and FQNNGV. CDR3 nucleotides: TGTGCCAGCAGCCGGGACTTCCTCTACGAGCAGTACTTC. Protein product: CASSRDFLYEQYF.

The chain couples TRBV10-1 to TRBJ1-2; unclear D gene. Trimming shortened V by 5 bases and J by 4 bases, and 14 bases separated the two germline ends. Germline V lookup: CDR1 WNHNN, CDR2 SYGVQD (reference sequence). The CDR3 runs 14 residues. In DNA form, the CDR3 reads TGCGCCAGCAGTTTGATCCTAAGCAGCTATGGCTACACCTTC. Protein sequence: CASSLILSSYGYTF.

CDR3 bases: TGCGCCAGCAGCCAACGGACCGGGACAGGGCAAATAGGGAATGAAAAACTGTTTTTT. Its protein is CASSQRTGTGQIGNEKLFF. The rearrangement joins TRBV4-1 to TRBJ1-4, with 9 bases matching TRBD1. The CDR3 covers 19 residues. The V segment lost 2 bases and the J segment 5 bases; nucleotides outside the gene matches: 15. Germline loops: CDR1 MGHRA, CDR2 YSYEKL.

The V and J genes are TRBV19 and TRBJ2-1, with TRBD2 as a possible D gene (5 bases). V dropped 6 bases and J dropped 2 bases, with 11 bases sitting between them. Germline loops: CDR1 LNHDA, CDR2 SQIVND (reference sequence). This CDR3 is 14 amino acids long. The CDR3 DNA sequence: TGTGCCAGTAGCCAGACTATTACCTACAATGAGCAGTTCTTC. Its protein is CASSQTITYNEQFF.

The chain couples TRBV2 to TRBJ1-1, with TRBD1 as a possible D gene (5 bases). Trimming took 5 bases from V and 5 from J, leaving 9 bases between them. Per the germline V gene, CDR1 is SNHLY and CDR2 is FYNNEI. The CDR3 is 12 amino acids. The CDR3 reads CASSREGTEAFF. CDR3 nucleotides: TGTGCCAGCAGTAGGGAGGGGACTGAAGCTTTCTTT.

This clone is a singleton in its sample. This chain joins TRBV14 and TRBJ1-1; D is undetermined. Germline V gives CDR1 SGHDN, CDR2 FVKESK. This CDR3 has 14 residues. The V gene lost 4 bases and the J gene lost 0 bases, with 9 bases spanning the gap. CDR3 bases: TGTGCCAGCAGCCCCGGTCTCATGAACACTGAAGCTTTCTTT. This translates into CASSPGLMNTEAFF.